The 19 T cell receptor beta chains below all came from one sample that was sequenced in a study of shared clonotypes between healthy human individuals. Terminally differentiated effector memory CD45RA+ cells were excluded from the naive CD8 cells, which were CD45RO-negative and positively selected for CCR7. Here immunoSEQ multiplex PCR was the method, and the copy in TCRdb shows in-frame clones only, minus some. In the table there are about 2.1 million clones, more than 85% of which are singletons. Source material: naive CD8+ T cells from PBMCs. The receptors here all came from a man between 18 and 35 years old in good health. Some clones in this sample may be carry-over from other donors' samples.

The rearrangement uses TRBV9 and TRBJ1-4; 7 positions match TRBD1. With V trimmed by 4 bases and J by 5 bases, 8 bases remained unmatched. The V gene's germline CDR1 is SGDLS and CDR2 YYNGEE. The CDR3 extends over 15 amino acids. This chain's CDR3 is CASSPGTAGNEKLFF. DNA for the CDR3: TGTGCCAGCAGCCCCGGGACAGCTGGAAATGAAAAACTGTTTTTT.

A remark on this clone: Other DNA sequences from this sample encode an identical CDR3 as well. V usage is TRBV28 and J usage is TRBJ2-5; D is unresolved. Looked up from germline, CDR1 is MDHEN and CDR2 is SYDVKM. The V end was cut by 2 bases, the J end by 2 bases, with 3 bases between. This CDR3 comprises 12 residues. CDR3 DNA sequence: TGTGCCAGCAGTTTAGGTCAAGAGACCCAGTACTTC. The encoded protein is CASSLGQETQYF. Based on the CDR3 plus reference TRBV28 and TRBJ2-5, the full variable domain is DVKVTQSSRYLVKRTGEKVFLECVQDMDHENMFWYRQDPGLGLRLIYFSYDVKMKEKGDIPEGYSVSREKKERFSLILESASTNQTSMYLCASSLGQETQYFGPGTRLLVL.

This clone came up once. The rearrangement links TRBV14 to TRBJ1-2, with D possibly matching TRBD1 (6 bases). Germline lookup yields CDR1 SGHDN and CDR2 FVKESK. V was pared by 4 bases and J by 4 bases, with 13 bases between. This CDR3 is 14 amino acids long. CDR3 loop: CASSLGGGAYGYTF. The CDR3 bases are TGTGCCAGCAGCCTGGGGGGCGGTGCCTATGGCTACACCTTC. The full variable domain, in which reference TRBV14 and TRBJ1-2 provide the parts outside the CDR3, is EAGVTQFPSHSVIEKGQTVTLRCDPISGHDNLYWYRRVMGKEIKFLLHFVKESKQDESGMPNNRFLAERTGGTYSTLKVQPAELEDSGVYFCASSLGGGAYGYTFGSGTRLTVV.

The rearrangement links TRBV7-9 to TRBJ2-7, with D perhaps matching TRBD2 (7 bases). The CDR3 loop spans 19 amino acids. Between the trimmed V and J ends, which lost 2 bases and 2 bases, there was a span of 25 bases. Germline V CDR1 and CDR2: SEHNR, FQNEAQ (reference sequence). CDR3 DNA sequence: TGTGCCAGCAGCTTAAGAGGGACAAGGAGTACGGGACTACCCTACGAGCAGTACTTC. It translates to CASSLRGTRSTGLPYEQYF. The complete variable domain, with remaining parts taken from reference TRBV7-9 and TRBJ2-7, reads DTGVSQNPRHKITKRGQNVTFRCDPISEHNRLYWYRQTLGQGPEFLTYFQNEAQLEKSRLLSDRFSAERPKGSFSTLEIQRTEQGDSAMYLCASSLRGTRSTGLPYEQYFGPGTRLTVT.

This chain connects TRBV27 to TRBJ2-2; maybe TRBD2 (6 bases). V gave up 3 bases and J gave up 2 bases, with 10 bases separating them. Germline V gene sequence: CDR1 MNHEY, CDR2 SMNVEV (reference sequence). CDR3 length equals 15 residues. The CDR3, as DNA: TGTGCCAGCAGTTTGGGACTTAGAAACACCGGGGAGCTGTTTTTT. This sequence encodes CASSLGLRNTGELFF.

The V and J genes are TRBV27 and TRBJ1-4; unclear D gene. Germline V gene data show CDR1 as MNHEY and CDR2 as SMNVEV (reference sequence). V was trimmed by 6 bases and J by 3 bases, leaving 11 bases between them. CDR3 length equals 14 residues. The CDR3 here is CASSSLAPNEKLFF. The CDR3 DNA sequence: TGTGCCAGCAGCTCCCTGGCCCCTAATGAAAAACTGTTTTTT.

This chain joins TRBV9 and TRBJ2-1, with D perhaps being TRBD1 or TRBD2 (6 bases each). Trimming took 7 bases from V and 8 from J, leaving 19 bases between them. CDR3 size: 14 residues. Germline loops: CDR1 SGDLS, CDR2 YYNGEE. CDR3 coding DNA: TGTGCCAGCCCGGGGTCCGGAAGGGGGGATGAGCAGTTCTTC. Protein: CASPGSGRGDEQFF.

Details on this clone: Other DNA sequences of this sample code for an identical CDR3. The chain combines TRBV27 with TRBJ1-1; 9 bases fit TRBD1. The germline gives CDR1 MNHEY, CDR2 SMNVEV (reference sequence). This CDR3 has 14 amino acids. The J segment lost 4 bases and the V segment lost 3 bases, leaving 3 bases of the junction unmatched. CDR3: CASSLRTGATEAFF. The CDR3 nucleotides read TGTGCCAGCAGTTTGCGGACAGGGGCCACTGAAGCTTTCTTT.

The rearrangement links TRBV15 to TRBJ2-3; 9 bases fit TRBD2. V shed 3 bases, J shed 7 bases, and the junction held 17 bases outside the gene matches. The CDR3 runs 18 residues. From germline, CDR1 is LNHNV and CDR2 YYDKDF (reference sequence). CDR3 sequence: CATSRQPGLAPRVYTQYF. The CDR3 region has the DNA TGTGCCACCAGCAGGCAACCGGGACTAGCCCCGAGAGTGTATACGCAGTATTTT.

Concerning this clone itself: The same CDR3 also results from other DNA sequences found in this sample. The genes are TRBV4-1 and TRBJ2-7; 11 nucleotides align to TRBD1. J gave up 2 bases and V 4 bases, and 4 bases lay outside the gene matches. This CDR3 is 15 amino acids long. Germline V lookup: CDR1 MGHRA, CDR2 YSYEKL. The CDR3 DNA reads as TGCGCCAGCAGCCGCGGGACAGGGGGGACCTACGAGCAGTACTTC. This encodes CASSRGTGGTYEQYF.

In this sample, this clone turned up a few times. The genes are TRBV5-6 and TRBJ1-5; a possible D gene is TRBD1 (6 bases). Germline-derived CDR1 and CDR2 are SGHDT and YYEEEE. Trimming cost V 3 bases and J 6 bases, with 10 bases left between them. This CDR3 comprises 13 residues. For the CDR3, the DNA is TGTGCCAGCAGCTCCCACAGGGCTCAGCCCCAGCATTTT. It translates to CASSSHRAQPQHF.

The chain couples TRBV15 to TRBJ1-1, with unresolved D. V gave up 3 bases and J gave up 0 bases, with 11 bases separating them. CDR3 length: 15 amino acids. Germline V CDR1 and CDR2: LNHNV, YYDKDF (reference sequence). The CDR3 sequence: CATSSREALNTEAFF. The CDR3 nucleotides are TGTGCCACCAGCAGTCGGGAGGCCTTGAACACTGAAGCTTTCTTT.

The gene calls are TRBV9 and TRBJ2-7; D is tentatively TRBD1 or TRBD2 (5 bases each). The V gene's germline CDR1 is SGDLS and CDR2 YYNGEE. V was trimmed by 2 bases and J by 6 bases, leaving 15 bases between them. The CDR3 has 14 amino acids. CDR3 in amino acids: CASSVHNNGAEQYF. Written as DNA, the CDR3 is TGTGCCAGCAGCGTGCACAACAACGGGGCCGAGCAGTACTTC.

The rearrangement links TRBV28 to TRBJ1-2; possibly TRBD1 for D (5 bases). V gave up 5 bases and J gave up 5 bases, with 15 bases separating them. Germline loops: CDR1 MDHEN, CDR2 SYDVKM. The CDR3 is made up of 14 amino acids. The CDR3 sequence is CASSPTGPWYGYTF. The CDR3 DNA sequence: TGTGCCAGCAGTCCAACAGGCCCCTGGTATGGCTACACCTTC.

To note about this clone: The identical CDR3 is also encoded by other nucleotide sequences in the sample. The chain combines TRBV27 with TRBJ2-7; D is perhaps TRBD2 (6 bases). The CDR3 contains 15 residues. The V end lost 5 bases, the J end lost 2 bases, and 16 bases lay between the germline ends. Germline V gene lookup returns CDR1 MNHEY and CDR2 SMNVEV (reference sequence). DNA of the CDR3: TGTGCCAGCAGTCCCTACCGGGGGTCTACCTACGAGCAGTACTTC. It translates to CASSPYRGSTYEQYF.

V gene TRBV6-5 combines with J gene TRBJ2-1; 8 bases match TRBD1. After removal of 2 bases from V and 2 bases from J, the junction contained 2 bases not matched to a gene. The germline CDR1 and CDR2 sequences are MNHEY and SVGAGI. This CDR3 region has 15 residues. CDR3 nucleotide sequence: TGTGCCAGCAGTTACGGCAGGGGGCCCTACAATGAGCAGTTCTTC. This encodes CASSYGRGPYNEQFF.

This clone showed up just a few times. This chain links TRBV4-1 with TRBJ1-1; 7 nucleotides match TRBD1. In germline, CDR1 is MGHRA, CDR2 YSYEKL. There are 16 residues in the CDR3. The junction had 4 bases not matched to a gene; V was cut back by 0 bases and J by 0 bases. The CDR3: CASSQDGGQLNTEAFF. In DNA, the CDR3 is TGCGCCAGCAGCCAAGATGGGGGACAGTTGAACACTGAAGCTTTCTTT.

The rearrangement uses TRBV12-5 and TRBJ2-1; 8 bases line up with TRBD2. The CDR3 totals 14 residues. The J segment lost 10 bases and the V segment lost 3 bases, leaving 8 bases of the junction unmatched. In germline, CDR1 is LGHNT, CDR2 FRNRAP. The CDR3 region has the DNA TGTGCTAGTGGTTTCCAGCGGGAGTCCCCCGAGCAGTTCTTC. Amino acid sequence: CASGFQRESPEQFF.

V is TRBV9 and J is TRBJ2-3; 12 positions match TRBD2. The germline V gene has CDR1 SGDLS and CDR2 YYNGEE. Germline trimming cut 4 bases from V and 4 bases from J; bases unmatched to any gene: 10. The CDR3 covers 17 residues. CDR3 DNA sequence: TGTGCCAGCAGCCCTTTCCCGGGACTAGCGGGTTCAGATACGCAGTATTTT. Translation: CASSPFPGLAGSDTQYF. The full variable domain, with the rest looked up from reference TRBV9 and TRBJ2-3, is DSGVTQTPKHLITATGQRVTLRCSPRSGDLSVYWYQQSLDQGLQFLIQYYNGEERAKGNILERFSAQQFPDLHSELNLSSLELGDSALYFCASSPFPGLAGSDTQYFGPGTRLTVL.